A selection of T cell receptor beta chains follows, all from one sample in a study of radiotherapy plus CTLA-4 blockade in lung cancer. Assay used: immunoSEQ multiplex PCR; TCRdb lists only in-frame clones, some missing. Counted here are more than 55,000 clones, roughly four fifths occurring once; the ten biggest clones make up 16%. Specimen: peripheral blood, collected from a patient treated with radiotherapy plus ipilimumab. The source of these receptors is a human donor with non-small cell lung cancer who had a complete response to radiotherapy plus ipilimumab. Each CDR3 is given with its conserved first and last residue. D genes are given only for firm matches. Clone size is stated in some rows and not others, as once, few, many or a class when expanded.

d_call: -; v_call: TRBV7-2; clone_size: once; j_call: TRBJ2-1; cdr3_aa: CASSLTRPAGQFF; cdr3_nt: TGTGCCAGCAGCTTAACTAGGCCGGCAGGGCAGTTCTTC
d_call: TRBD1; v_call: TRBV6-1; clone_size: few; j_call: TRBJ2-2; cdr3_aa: CASTGTGGYGELFF; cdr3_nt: TGTGCCAGCACCGGGACAGGGGGCTACGGGGAGCTGTTTTTT
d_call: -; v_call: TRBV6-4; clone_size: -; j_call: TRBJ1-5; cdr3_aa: CASSPDSDQPQHF; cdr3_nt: TGTGCCAGCAGCCCCGACAGCGATCAGCCCCAGCATTTT
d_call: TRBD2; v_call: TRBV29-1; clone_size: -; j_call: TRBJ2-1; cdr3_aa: CSVVRGFGLAVTYNEQFF; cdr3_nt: TGCAGCGTTGTAAGGGGGTTTGGACTAGCGGTTACCTACAATGAGCAGTTCTTC
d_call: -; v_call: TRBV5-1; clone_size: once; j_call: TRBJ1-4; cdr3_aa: CASSLTLNEKLFF; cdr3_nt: TGCGCCAGCAGCTTGACTCTGAATGAAAAACTGTTTTTT
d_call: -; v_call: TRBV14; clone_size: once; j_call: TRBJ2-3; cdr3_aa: CASSQVPRFYTDTQYF; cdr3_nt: TGTGCCAGCAGCCAAGTTCCCCGGTTTTACACAGATACGCAGTATTTT
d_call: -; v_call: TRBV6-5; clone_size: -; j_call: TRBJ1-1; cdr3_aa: CASSYSRWNTEAFF; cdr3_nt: TGTGCCAGCAGTTACAGCAGGTGGAACACTGAAGCTTTCTTT
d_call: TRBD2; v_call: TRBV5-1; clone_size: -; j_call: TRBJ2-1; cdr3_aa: CASSIGTSGGNEQFF; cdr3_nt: TGCGCCAGCAGCATCGGGACTAGCGGGGGAAATGAGCAGTTCTTC
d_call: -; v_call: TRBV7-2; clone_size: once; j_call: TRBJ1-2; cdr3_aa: CASSLYNYGYTF; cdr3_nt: TGTGCCAGCAGTCTATATAACTATGGCTACACCTTC
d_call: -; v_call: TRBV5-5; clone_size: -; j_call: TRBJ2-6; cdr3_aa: CASSFIGGPGANVLTF; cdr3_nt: TGTGCCAGCAGCTTTATCGGGGGGCCTGGGGCCAACGTCCTGACTTTC
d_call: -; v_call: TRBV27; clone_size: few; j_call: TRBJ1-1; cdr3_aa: CASSLSGGATEAFF; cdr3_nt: TGTGCCAGCAGTTTATCGGGGGGGGCCACTGAAGCTTTCTTT
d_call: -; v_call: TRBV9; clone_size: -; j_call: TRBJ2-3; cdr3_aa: CASSLTPSTDTQYF; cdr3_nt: TGTGCCAGCAGCCTCACACCTAGCACAGATACGCAGTATTTT
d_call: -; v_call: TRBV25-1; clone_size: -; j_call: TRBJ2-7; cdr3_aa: CASSDISYEQYF; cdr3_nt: TGTGCCAGCTCTGACATATCCTACGAGCAGTACTTC
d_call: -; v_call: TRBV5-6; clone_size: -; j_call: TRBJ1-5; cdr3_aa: CASSRYRQGLFGNQPQHF; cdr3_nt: TGTGCCAGCAGCCGTTACCGGCAGGGTTTATTCGGCAATCAGCCCCAGCATTTT
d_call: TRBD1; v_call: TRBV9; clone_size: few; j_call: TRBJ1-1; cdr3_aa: CASSPRDRGDSEAFF; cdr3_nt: TGTGCCAGCAGCCCCCGGGACAGGGGGGACTCTGAAGCTTTCTTT
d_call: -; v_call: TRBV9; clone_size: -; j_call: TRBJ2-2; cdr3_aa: CASSAQLATGELFF; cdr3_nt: TGTGCCAGCAGCGCCCAGCTAGCGACCGGGGAGCTGTTTTTT
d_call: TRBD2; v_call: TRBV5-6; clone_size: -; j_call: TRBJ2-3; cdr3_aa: CASSAGLERDTQYF; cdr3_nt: TGTGCCAGCAGCGCGGGACTAGAGAGAGATACGCAGTATTTT
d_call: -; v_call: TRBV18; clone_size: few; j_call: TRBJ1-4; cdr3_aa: CASSPNRPATNEKLFF; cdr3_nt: TGTGCCAGCTCACCCAACAGGCCTGCAACTAATGAAAAACTGTTTTTT
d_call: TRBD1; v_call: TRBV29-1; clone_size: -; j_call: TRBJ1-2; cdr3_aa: CSVEWGTGGYTF; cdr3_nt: TGCAGCGTTGAATGGGGGACAGGTGGCTACACCTTC
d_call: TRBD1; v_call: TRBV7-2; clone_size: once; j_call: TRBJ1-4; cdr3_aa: CASSLAGTGGGTNEKLFF; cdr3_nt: TGTGCCAGCAGCTTAGCTGGGACAGGGGGCGGTACTAATGAAAAACTGTTTTTT
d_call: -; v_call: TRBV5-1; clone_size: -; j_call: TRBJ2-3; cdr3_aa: CASSQGTTTDTQYF; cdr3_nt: TGCGCCAGCAGCCAGGGCACCACCACAGATACGCAGTATTTT
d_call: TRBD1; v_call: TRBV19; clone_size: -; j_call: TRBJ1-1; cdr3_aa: CASRGGGLSNTEAFF; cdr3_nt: TGTGCCAGTAGAGGGGGCGGACTATCGAACACTGAAGCTTTCTTT
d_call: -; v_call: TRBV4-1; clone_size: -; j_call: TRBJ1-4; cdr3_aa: CASSQLDQGTNEKLFF; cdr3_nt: TGCGCCAGCAGCCAACTCGACCAGGGCACTAATGAAAAACTGTTTTTT
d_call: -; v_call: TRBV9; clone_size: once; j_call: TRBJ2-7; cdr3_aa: CASSGGRGRYEQYF; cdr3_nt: TGTGCCAGCAGCGGGGGGCGGGGGAGATACGAGCAGTACTTC
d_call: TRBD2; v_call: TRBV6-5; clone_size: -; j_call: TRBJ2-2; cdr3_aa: CASSSQREHGELFF; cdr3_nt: TGTGCCAGCAGTTCGCAGCGGGAGCACGGGGAGCTGTTTTTT
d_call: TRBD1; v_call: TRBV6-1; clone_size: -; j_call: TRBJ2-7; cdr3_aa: CASSSGQAIYEQYF; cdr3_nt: TGTGCCAGCAGTTCGGGACAGGCCATCTACGAGCAGTACTTC
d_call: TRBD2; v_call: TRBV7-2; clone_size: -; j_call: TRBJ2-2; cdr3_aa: CASSLVLAGITGELFF; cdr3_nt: TGTGCCAGCAGCTTAGTACTAGCGGGAATCACCGGGGAGCTGTTTTTT
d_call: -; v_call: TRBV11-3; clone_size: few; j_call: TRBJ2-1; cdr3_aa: CASSLFGGAEYNEQFF; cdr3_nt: TGTGCCAGCAGCTTATTTGGGGGCGCGGAATACAATGAGCAGTTCTTC
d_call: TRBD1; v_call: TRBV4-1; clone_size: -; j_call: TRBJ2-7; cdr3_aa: CASSQQIGTGVYEQYF; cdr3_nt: TGCGCCAGCAGCCAGCAAATAGGGACAGGCGTCTACGAGCAGTACTTC